This T cell receptor beta chain is drawn from a study of T cell responses to AZD1222 COVID-19 vaccine. Study-wide results and limits: Unmutated regions of variants are reportedly targeted by nearly half of spike-specific TCRs. Just a handful of AZD1222 recipients tested seropositive at baseline. When two AZD1222 doses had been given, Spike-specific TCR breadth and depth rose.

The protocol was immunoSEQ multiplex PCR, while the TCRdb copy is restricted to in-frame clones and leaves out a portion. The table records under 120,000 clones, about 90% of them present only once. V was cut by 11 bases and J by 3 bases, with 19 bases left in between. The CDR3 is 15 amino acids. From germline, CDR1 is ENHRY and CDR2 SYGVKD. In regard to this clone: Its antigen is as yet unknown.

The origin of this receptor is an adult who received the AZD1222 COVID-19 vaccine. Sequencing used peripheral blood, obtained 28 days after the second AZD1222 dose. The chain uses TRBV10-3 and TRBJ2-2, with D tentatively TRBD1 (5 bases). In DNA form, the CDR3 reads TGTGCCTTGAGCCGGGCCCAGGGCGACACCGGGGAGCTGTTTTTT. Translation gives CALSRAQGDTGELFF.